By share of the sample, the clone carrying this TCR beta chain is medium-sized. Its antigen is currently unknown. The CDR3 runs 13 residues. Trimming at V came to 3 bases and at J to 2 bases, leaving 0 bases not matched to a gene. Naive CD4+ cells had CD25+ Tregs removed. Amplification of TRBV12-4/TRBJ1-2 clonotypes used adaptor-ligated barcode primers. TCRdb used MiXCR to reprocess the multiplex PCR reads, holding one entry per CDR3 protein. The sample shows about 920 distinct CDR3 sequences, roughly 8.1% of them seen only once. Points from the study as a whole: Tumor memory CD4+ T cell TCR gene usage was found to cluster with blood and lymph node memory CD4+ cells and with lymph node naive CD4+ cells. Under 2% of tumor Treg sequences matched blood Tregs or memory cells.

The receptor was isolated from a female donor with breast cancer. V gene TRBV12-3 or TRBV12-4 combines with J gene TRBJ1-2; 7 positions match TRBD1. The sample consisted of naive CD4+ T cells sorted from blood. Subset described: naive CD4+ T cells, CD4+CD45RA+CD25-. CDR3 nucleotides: TGTGCCAGCAGTTTGGACAGGAACTATGGCTACACCTTC. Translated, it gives CASSLDRNYGYTF.